These T cell receptor beta chains were read from a single sample in a study of OX40 agonist ivuxolimab in advanced cancers. The assay was immunoSEQ multiplex PCR, and TCRdb's table has in-frame clones only and misses some. The data contain under 85,000 clones, 75% to 85% of them seen just once; the ten biggest clones take up 5% to 6.5%. The sample was CD4+ or CD8+ T cells sorted from blood, taken in a trial of the OX40 agonist ivuxolimab. The source of these receptors is an adult with an advanced solid tumor such as melanoma, head and neck, liver or kidney cancer. The CDR3 runs from the conserved cysteine through the conserved F or W. The D gene is left open where the match is weak. Clone sizes are given selectively: once, few, many, or a class where the clone is expanded.

>12|-|TRBV6-5|TRBJ1-2|-
CASSYENYGYTF
TGTGCCAGCAGTTACGAGAACTATGGCTACACCTTC
>15|-|TRBV10-3|TRBJ1-2|-
CAISEGGEAVYGYTF
TGTGCCATCAGTGAGGGTGGGGAAGCTGTATATGGCTACACCTTC
>18|TRBD2|TRBV4-1|TRBJ2-7|-
CASSPGSASGLNRHEQYF
TGCGCCAGCAGCCCTGGTTCGGCTAGCGGACTAAACCGCCACGAGCAGTACTTC
>14|-|TRBV27|TRBJ1-5|once
CASSLTTPVIHQHF
TGTGCCAGCAGTTTGACGACTCCGGTAATACACCAGCATTTT
>15|TRBD1|TRBV7-9|TRBJ2-7|-
CASSAGGLASYEQYF
TGTGCCAGCAGTGCAGGGGGCCTAGCATCCTACGAGCAGTACTTC
>14|-|TRBV27|TRBJ1-6|-
CASSLGAVDSPLHF
TGTGCCAGCAGTTTAGGTGCTGTAGATTCACCCCTCCACTTT
>12|-|TRBV6-1|TRBJ1-1|-
CASRNTYTEAFF
TGTGCCAGCCGGAACACATACACTGAAGCTTTCTTT
>14|-|TRBV27|TRBJ2-7|few
CASSLYGGAGEQYF
TGTGCCAGCAGTTTATACGGCGGGGCGGGCGAGCAGTACTTC
>14|TRBD1|TRBV7-2|TRBJ1-2|once
CASSLGDRTNGYTF
TGTGCCAGCAGCTTAGGGGACAGGACGAATGGCTACACCTTC
>13|-|TRBV30|TRBJ1-2|-
CAWSVNLGHGYTF
TGTGCCTGGAGTGTTAATCTTGGTCATGGCTACACCTTC
>14|-|TRBV27|TRBJ2-5|-
CASSLVGFQETQYF
TGTGCCAGCAGTTTGGTGGGATTCCAAGAGACCCAGTACTTC
>17|TRBD2|TRBV7-2|TRBJ2-5|-
CASSLAGGLAGVVTQYF
TGTGCCAGCAGCTTAGCCGGGGGACTAGCGGGAGTTGTGACCCAGTACTTC
>13|-|TRBV19|TRBJ2-5|-
CASSPLRGETQYF
TGTGCCAGTAGCCCCCTGCGGGGAGAGACCCAGTACTTC
>14|-|TRBV7-9|TRBJ1-2|few
CASSLDGTNYGYTF
TGTGCCAGCAGCTTGGACGGAACTAACTATGGCTACACCTTC
>17|TRBD1|TRBV15|TRBJ2-3|-
CATSRDLAGGGTDTQYF
TGTGCCACCAGCAGAGATTTAGCAGGGGGTGGCACAGATACGCAGTATTTT
>13|-|TRBV9|TRBJ2-1|-
CASSALGIGEQFF
TGTGCCAGCAGCGCCCTAGGGATCGGCGAGCAGTTCTTC
>13|-|TRBV29-1|TRBJ1-3|-
CSVELGGGNTIYF
TGCAGCGTTGAACTCGGGGGAGGAAACACCATATATTTT
>11|-|TRBV30|TRBJ2-1|-
CAWSVGLGQFF
TGTGCCTGGAGTGTCGGGTTGGGGCAGTTCTTC
>14|-|TRBV2|TRBJ2-3|-
CASAMERSTDTQYF
TGTGCCAGCGCCATGGAGCGGAGCACAGATACGCAGTATTTT
>15|-|TRBV19|TRBJ1-2|-
CASSPAGAPTYGYTF
TGTGCCAGTAGCCCGGCGGGGGCGCCCACCTATGGCTACACCTTC
>15|TRBD2|TRBV19|TRBJ2-7|many
CASTLSSGGNYEQYF
TGTGCCAGTACTCTATCTAGCGGGGGGAACTACGAGCAGTACTTC
>14|-|TRBV7-8|TRBJ1-4|few
CASSLGRNGEKLFF
TGTGCCAGCAGCCTTGGGCGGAACGGTGAAAAACTGTTTTTT
>16|-|TRBV14|TRBJ2-1|-
CASNRQAGSSYNEQFF
TGTGCCAGCAACCGTCAGGCGGGGAGCTCCTACAATGAGCAGTTCTTC
>13|-|TRBV11-1|TRBJ2-7|-
CASSFGGFYEQYF
TGTGCCAGCAGCTTCGGAGGGTTTTACGAGCAGTACTTC
>15|-|TRBV7-2|TRBJ1-4|few
CASSRDAGETEKLFF
TGTGCCAGCAGCAGGGACGCGGGGGAGACTGAAAAACTGTTTTTT
>14|-|TRBV4-3|TRBJ2-2|-
CASSHGPNTGELFF
TGCGCCAGCAGCCATGGGCCGAACACCGGGGAGCTGTTTTTT
>11|-|TRBV18|TRBJ2-5|-
CASSPGETQYF
TGTGCCAGCTCACCGGGGGAGACCCAGTACTTC
>15|-|TRBV30|TRBJ1-3|-
CAWVPGGVTGNTIYF
TGTGCCTGGGTCCCGGGGGGGGTAACTGGAAACACCATATATTTT
>17|-|TRBV2|TRBJ1-1|-
CASREGTSGHPRTEAFF
TGTGCCAGCAGGGAAGGGACTAGCGGCCACCCAAGGACTGAAGCTTTCTTT
>16|TRBD2|TRBV7-8|TRBJ2-5|-
CASSPEERGAKVTQYF
TGTGCCAGCAGCCCAGAGGAGCGGGGGGCTAAGGTGACCCAGTACTTC
>16|TRBD2|TRBV27|TRBJ2-1|few
CASRSPSGSSYNEQFF
TGTGCCAGCAGGTCCCCTAGCGGGAGCTCCTACAATGAGCAGTTCTTC
>15|TRBD2|TRBV5-1|TRBJ2-1|-
CASSWTSGGMVEQFF
TGCGCCAGCAGCTGGACTAGCGGGGGGATGGTTGAGCAGTTCTTC
>13|-|TRBV5-1|TRBJ1-1|-
CASRDSLNTEAFF
TGCGCCAGCAGAGACAGCTTAAACACTGAAGCTTTCTTT
>15|-|TRBV5-1|TRBJ2-1|-
CASSLAEGSVYEQFF
TGCGCCAGCAGCTTGGCCGAGGGCAGCGTCTATGAGCAGTTCTTC
>15|TRBD1|TRBV7-8|TRBJ1-2|-
CASSANRGRDYGYTF
TGTGCCAGCAGCGCAAACAGGGGGCGCGACTATGGCTACACCTTC
>15|-|TRBV5-4|TRBJ1-1|-
CASSPPGGKYTEAFF
TGTGCCAGCAGCCCCCCCGGAGGGAAGTACACTGAAGCTTTCTTT
>13|-|TRBV9|TRBJ1-1|-
CASSVVDRSEAFF
TGTGCCAGCAGCGTAGTGGATCGATCTGAAGCTTTCTTT
>16|-|TRBV5-1|TRBJ1-2|-
CASSLWDIRDTYGYTF
TGCGCCAGCAGCCTGTGGGACATCCGAGACACCTATGGCTACACCTTC
>16|TRBD1|TRBV4-3|TRBJ1-2|-
CASSQVGWDSRYGYTF
TGCGCCAGCAGCCAAGTCGGGTGGGACAGCCGCTATGGCTACACCTTC
>14|-|TRBV19|TRBJ1-5|once
CASIEVLLNQPQHF
TGTGCCAGTATTGAAGTCCTCCTCAATCAGCCCCAGCATTTT
>14|-|TRBV19|TRBJ1-1|-
CASSISRGSTEAFF
TGTGCCAGTAGTATAAGCCGGGGTTCCACTGAAGCTTTCTTT
>16|TRBD2|TRBV7-2|TRBJ2-5|-
CASSKSGTENQETQYF
TGTGCCAGCAGCAAAAGCGGGACCGAGAACCAAGAGACCCAGTACTTC
>13|-|TRBV19|TRBJ2-2|-
CASNRGNSGELFF
TGTGCCAGTAATCGGGGGAATTCAGGGGAGCTGTTTTTT
>14|-|TRBV5-4|TRBJ1-1|-
CASSLRGSPGEAFF
TGTGCCAGCAGCTTAAGGGGTTCCCCCGGTGAAGCTTTCTTT
>13|-|TRBV6-1|TRBJ2-7|-
CASTGRRPYEQYF
TGTGCCAGCACTGGCAGAAGGCCCTACGAGCAGTACTTC
>16|-|TRBV7-2|TRBJ2-5|-
CASSLVQLGPVETQYF
TGTGCCAGCAGCTTAGTCCAGTTAGGGCCCGTGGAGACCCAGTACTTC
>14|TRBD1|TRBV27|TRBJ1-1|-
CASSFDRGRVEAFF
TGTGCCAGCAGTTTCGACAGGGGGCGGGTTGAAGCTTTCTTT
>13|-|TRBV5-5|TRBJ1-5|-
CASSSGIRQPQHF
TGTGCCAGCAGCTCAGGGATAAGGCAGCCCCAGCATTTT
>15|-|TRBV5-1|TRBJ1-4|-
CASSLSLPTNEKLFF
TGCGCCAGCAGCTTGTCCCTTCCTACTAATGAAAAACTGTTTTTT
>15|-|TRBV4-3|TRBJ2-7|few
CASSQDAAQGYEQYF
TGCGCCAGCAGCCAAGATGCGGCACAGGGCTACGAGCAGTACTTC
>15|-|TRBV7-9|TRBJ1-1|few
CASSLGGAMNTEAFF
TGTGCCAGCAGCTTGGGGGGAGCAATGAACACTGAAGCTTTCTTT
>12|-|TRBV13|TRBJ1-1|-
CASSYNGGEAFF
TGTGCCAGCAGCTACAACGGGGGCGAAGCTTTCTTT
>12|-|TRBV29-1|TRBJ2-7|once
CSATTGTYEQYF
TGCAGCGCCACAACAGGGACGTACGAGCAGTACTTC
>15|-|TRBV30|TRBJ1-4|-
CAWSVRWGRGEKLFF
TGTGCCTGGAGTGTACGATGGGGTAGGGGTGAAAAACTGTTTTTT